This TCR beta chain was captured by sequencing in a study of blood T cell repertoires in COVID-19. Study details: Samples of COVID-19 (acute and convalescent) were obtained from the United States, Italy and Spain. Sample material is recorded as cDNA or gDNA derived from T cells, B-cell-depleted T cells, or PBMCs.

Study processing details: The authors estimated nucleated cell counts from reference gene primer amplification. Method: immunoSEQ multiplex PCR; TCRdb's copy keeps in-frame clones and lacks some. D and trimming were read from the DNA, whereas the V and J calls and clone size are those reported in that table. Of more than 35,000 clones listed, around 84% are singletons. The CDR3 runs 17 residues. The V gene's germline CDR1 is SGHNT and CDR2 YYREEE (reference sequence). Trimming at V came to 4 bases and at J to 2 bases, leaving 12 bases not matched to a gene. The genes are TRBV5-4 and TRBJ2-3, with TRBD2 identical over 8 bases. This TCR was sampled from a man aged 50 to 60 with active or convalescent COVID-19. The source material was peripheral blood. The CDR3 DNA reads as TGTGCCAGCAGCACCCCGGGGGGGCCACTTAACACAGATACGCAGTATTTT. Its protein product is CASSTPGGPLNTDTQYF.